The rows below give T cell receptor beta chains drawn from one sample of a study of blood T cell repertoires in COVID-19. TCRdb's table, derived via immunoSEQ multiplex PCR, lists solely in-frame clones and lacks some. The repertoire holds roughly 310,000 clones, with roughly 90% as singletons. Material for sequencing was peripheral blood. These receptors were taken from a woman aged 50 to 60 with active or convalescent COVID-19. The CDR3 runs from the conserved cysteine through the conserved F or W. The order of the fields is clone size, D gene, J gene, V gene, CDR3 DNA, CDR3 protein. A D gene is named only where the DNA matches it firmly. Size values are once, few and many counts, or a class for expanded clones, and some rows have none.

clone_size: -
d_call: TRBD2
j_call: TRBJ2-1
v_call: TRBV19
cdr3_nt: TGTGCCAGTATCGGGACTAGCGGGAGCAATGAGCAGTTCTTC
cdr3_aa: CASIGTSGSNEQFF

clone_size: -
d_call: -
j_call: TRBJ1-5
v_call: TRBV15
cdr3_nt: TGTGCCACCAGCAGAGGGCAGGGTCGTCAGCCCCAGCATTTT
cdr3_aa: CATSRGQGRQPQHF

clone_size: -
d_call: -
j_call: TRBJ1-1
v_call: TRBV5-1
cdr3_nt: TGCGCCAGCAGCCCGGTGGCGGGGGCGAACACTGAAGCTTTCTTT
cdr3_aa: CASSPVAGANTEAFF

clone_size: -
d_call: TRBD2
j_call: TRBJ2-2
v_call: TRBV7-2
cdr3_nt: TGTGCCAGCAGCCCAAGCGGGGGGGTTGTCGGGGAGCTGTTTTTT
cdr3_aa: CASSPSGGVVGELFF

clone_size: -
d_call: TRBD1
j_call: TRBJ2-7
v_call: TRBV4-2
cdr3_nt: TGTGCCAGCAGCCCCACGCCAGGGGGCGGGTACGAGCAGTACTTC
cdr3_aa: CASSPTPGGGYEQYF

clone_size: -
d_call: -
j_call: TRBJ1-1
v_call: TRBV30
cdr3_nt: TGTGCCTGGAGTTCTCTAGCTGAAGCTTTCTTT
cdr3_aa: CAWSSLAEAFF

clone_size: -
d_call: TRBD1
j_call: TRBJ1-2
v_call: TRBV19
cdr3_nt: TGTGCCAGTAGTACCAGGGGGCGTTTGGTAGGCTACACCTTC
cdr3_aa: CASSTRGRLVGYTF

clone_size: -
d_call: TRBD1
j_call: TRBJ1-2
v_call: TRBV30
cdr3_nt: TGTGCCTGGACAGGGGGCTACTATGGCTACACCTTC
cdr3_aa: CAWTGGYYGYTF

clone_size: -
d_call: -
j_call: TRBJ2-1
v_call: TRBV19
cdr3_nt: TGTGCCAGCTCCCTAAGCGGCTCGAGCTCCTACAATGAGCAGTTCTTC
cdr3_aa: CASSLSGSSSYNEQFF

clone_size: once
d_call: TRBD2
j_call: TRBJ2-1
v_call: TRBV19
cdr3_nt: TGTGCCAGTAGTATAGAAGCGGGGGTTTCCTACAATGAGCAGTTCTTC
cdr3_aa: CASSIEAGVSYNEQFF

clone_size: -
d_call: -
j_call: TRBJ1-6
v_call: TRBV4-3
cdr3_nt: TGCGCCAGCAGCCAAGCAGGGGATTCACCCCTCCACTTT
cdr3_aa: CASSQAGDSPLHF

clone_size: -
d_call: -
j_call: TRBJ1-2
v_call: TRBV3-1/TRBV3-2
cdr3_nt: TGTGCCAGCAGCCGTCAGGGGCTCCTAGTCTATGGCTACACCTTC
cdr3_aa: CASSRQGLLVYGYTF

clone_size: -
d_call: -
j_call: TRBJ1-4
v_call: TRBV11-2
cdr3_nt: TGTGCCAGCAACTCGGGAGACGTGCAAAAACTGTTTTTT
cdr3_aa: CASNSGDVQKLFF

clone_size: -
d_call: TRBD1
j_call: TRBJ1-1
v_call: TRBV5-1
cdr3_nt: TGCGCCAGCAGCTTGGGGGACAGTTCGAACACTGAAGCTTTCTTT
cdr3_aa: CASSLGDSSNTEAFF

clone_size: -
d_call: TRBD1
j_call: TRBJ2-1
v_call: TRBV7-2
cdr3_nt: TGTGCCAGCAGCCCAGGGACAGCCTCTAGGAATGAGCAGTTCTTC
cdr3_aa: CASSPGTASRNEQFF

clone_size: -
d_call: TRBD2
j_call: TRBJ2-1
v_call: TRBV6-2/TRBV6-3
cdr3_nt: TGTGCCAGCAGCAACCATGGACTAGCGGGGGGGAGCTCCTACAATGAGCAGTTCTTC
cdr3_aa: CASSNHGLAGGSSYNEQFF

clone_size: -
d_call: -
j_call: TRBJ2-1
v_call: TRBV6-5
cdr3_nt: TGTGCCAGCAGTATGACAGGACGTGGTGAGCAGTTCTTC
cdr3_aa: CASSMTGRGEQFF

clone_size: -
d_call: -
j_call: TRBJ1-2
v_call: TRBV5-4
cdr3_nt: TGTGCCAGCAGCTTGGAGGGGGGGAACTATGGCTACACCTTC
cdr3_aa: CASSLEGGNYGYTF

clone_size: -
d_call: -
j_call: TRBJ1-3
v_call: TRBV9
cdr3_nt: TGTGCCAGCAGCGTAGAGGGAGGGACTGGAAACACCATATATTTT
cdr3_aa: CASSVEGGTGNTIYF

clone_size: -
d_call: -
j_call: TRBJ1-3
v_call: TRBV27
cdr3_nt: TGTGCCAGCAGTTCCGACTCGAGCTCTGGAAACACCATATATTTT
cdr3_aa: CASSSDSSSGNTIYF

clone_size: -
d_call: -
j_call: TRBJ1-1
v_call: TRBV5-5
cdr3_nt: TGTGCCAGCAGCTTGGAGAGGAACGCTGAAGCTTTCTTT
cdr3_aa: CASSLERNAEAFF

clone_size: -
d_call: -
j_call: TRBJ1-2
v_call: TRBV30
cdr3_nt: TGTGCCTGGAATAGGGAGTCGGGCTATGGCTACACCTTC
cdr3_aa: CAWNRESGYGYTF